This TCR beta chain was sequenced during a study of post-analysis software for immune sequencing data (dated by TCRdb to the mid-2010s). About the investigation overall: Recorded disease courses included relapsing-remitting, secondary progressive and progressive-relapsing multiple sclerosis, with some patients lacking subtype annotation. The multiple sclerosis patient repertoires were compared with 10 to 12 previously published healthy control repertoires from donors aged about 6 to 26 years. A subset of samples was prepared in parallel using single-end sample barcoding, then pooled and co-amplified after Illumina adapter ligation.

CDR1 and CDR2 (SEHNR, FQNEAQ) derive from the germline V gene (reference sequence). Unmatched junction bases come to 3, with V trimmed by 5 bases and J by 3 bases. From its cysteine to its phenylalanine, the CDR3 spans 13 amino acids. CDR3 DNA is the only sequence kept; it has 39 bases, read in frame from the first base. Library preparation used PCR. Reads for this sample came from an Illumina HiSeq 2500. To reduce PCR and sequencing biases, unique molecular identifiers were built into the TCR beta cDNA libraries. Every 1 to 10 million input T cells yielded about 500,000 cDNA molecules, meaning each molecule approximated one T cell. The patient libraries were prepared and sequenced with the same protocol used for the earlier healthy control dataset. Samples belonging to the same batch were prepared together, multiplexed and sequenced on a shared HiSeq lane. As for how the authors treated the data: Raw barcoded reads were processed with MIGEC, and single-read molecular identifier groups were discarded before consensus assembly and CDR3 extraction. Clonotype tables were post-analysed with VDJtools, normalizing diversity by down-sampling all datasets to the smallest sample size. To correct batch-related cross-sample contamination, repertoire overlap clustering matched CDR3 amino acid sequences but not nucleotide sequences. TCRdb handled the public reads itself, with Q25 trimming in fastp and clone calling in MiXCR, and kept productive beta chains. Records with the same CDR3 protein are collapsed into one entry carrying the most frequent genes and DNA. The V and J calls shown here were made by TCRdb, not taken from the authors' results. This sample lists some 890,000 distinct CDR3 sequences; about 57% were detected once. The leading ten clones occupy 4.6% of the sample.

TCR beta repertoires were profiled from peripheral blood of approximately 13 young patients with multiple sclerosis to demonstrate the VDJtools post-analysis software. The multiple sclerosis patients were children and adolescents between roughly 6 and 17 years of age. Here is what the overall study found, with its caveats: Normalized Chao1 diversity was significantly lower in multiple sclerosis patients than controls, suggesting substantial peripheral T-cell clonal expansion. Significantly higher frequencies in patients than in controls were found for about five TRBV segments, including TRBV5-6, TRBV5-1 and TRBV20-1. Direct clustering with F measure showed strong co-clustering of samples prepared in the same batch, prompting a batch-effect correction. The multiple sclerosis patient group was slightly younger than the control group.

This clonotype was seen a few times. Its antigen has not been determined. No base-level quality is on record; no much larger clone is a single base apart. The receptor was isolated from a girl aged 10-17 years with multiple sclerosis. The sequenced sample was blood. The sequence joins TRBV7-9 to TRBJ2-5; 7 bases in the middle match TRBD1. The sequenced DNA: TGTGCCAGCAGCCACGGGACAGAAGAGACCCAGTACTTC. Translation gives CASSHGTEETQYF.